This T cell receptor (beta chain) is drawn from a study of T cell clones after liver transplantation. CDR3 length: 19 amino acids. TCRdb's copy holds only in-frame clones and misses some; the assay was immunoSEQ multiplex PCR. The repertoire holds roughly 67,000 clones, with 80% to 95% as singletons. The sequence came from a human patient who received a liver transplant. The graft donor may have contributed some T cells. The chain recombines TRBV21-1 with TRBJ1-1. TRBV21-1 is a recognized pseudogene. The specimen was CD4+ T cells from blood, collected about 26 months after liver transplant. This chain's CDR3 is CASSKQRDGTTRDGTEAFF. Here the CDR3 DNA reads TGTGCCAGCAGCAAACAGAGGGACGGCACGACGAGAGATGGGACTGAAGCTTTCTTT.